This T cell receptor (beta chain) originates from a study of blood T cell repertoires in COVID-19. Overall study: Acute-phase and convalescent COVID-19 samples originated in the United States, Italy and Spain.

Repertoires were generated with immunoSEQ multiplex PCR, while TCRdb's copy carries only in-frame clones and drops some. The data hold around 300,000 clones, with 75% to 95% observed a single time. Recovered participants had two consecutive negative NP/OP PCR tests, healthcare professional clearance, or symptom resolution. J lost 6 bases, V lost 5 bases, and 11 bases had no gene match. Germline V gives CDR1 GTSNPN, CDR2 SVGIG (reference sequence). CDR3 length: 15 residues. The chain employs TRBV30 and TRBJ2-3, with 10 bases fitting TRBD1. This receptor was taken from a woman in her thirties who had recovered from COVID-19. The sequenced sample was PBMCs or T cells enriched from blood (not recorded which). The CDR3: CAWRGTGALGDTQYF. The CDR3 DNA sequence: TGTGCCTGGCGGGGGACAGGGGCTCTAGGTGATACGCAGTATTTT.